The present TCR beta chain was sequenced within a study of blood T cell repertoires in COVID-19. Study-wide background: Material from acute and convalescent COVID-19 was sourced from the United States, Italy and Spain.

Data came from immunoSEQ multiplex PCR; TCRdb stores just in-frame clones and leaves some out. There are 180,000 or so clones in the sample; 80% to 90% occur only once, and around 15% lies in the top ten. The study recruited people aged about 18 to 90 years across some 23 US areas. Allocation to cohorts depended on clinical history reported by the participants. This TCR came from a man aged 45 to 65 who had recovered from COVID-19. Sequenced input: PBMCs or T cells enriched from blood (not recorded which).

The CDR3 region is CASSYSRGGETQYF. CDR3 coding DNA: TGTGCCAGCAGTTACTCCAGGGGAGGGGAGACCCAGTACTTC. The J gene is TRBJ2-5, the V gene TRBV6-5, with D maybe TRBD2 (7 bases). This CDR3 is built from 14 residues. V dropped 0 bases and J dropped 5 bases, with 10 bases sitting between them. Germline CDR1 and CDR2: MNHEY and SVGAGI.